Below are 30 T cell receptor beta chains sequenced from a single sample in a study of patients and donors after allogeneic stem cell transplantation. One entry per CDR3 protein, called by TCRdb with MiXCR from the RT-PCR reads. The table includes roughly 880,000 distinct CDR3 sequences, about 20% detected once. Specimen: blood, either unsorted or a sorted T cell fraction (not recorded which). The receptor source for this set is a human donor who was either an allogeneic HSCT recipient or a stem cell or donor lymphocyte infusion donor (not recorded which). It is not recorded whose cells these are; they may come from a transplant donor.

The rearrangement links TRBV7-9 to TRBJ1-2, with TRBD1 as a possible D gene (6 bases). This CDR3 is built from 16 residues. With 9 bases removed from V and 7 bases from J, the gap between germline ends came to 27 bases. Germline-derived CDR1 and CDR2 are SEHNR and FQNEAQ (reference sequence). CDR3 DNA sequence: TGTGCCAGTTCACCCGGGACAACCACGAGTGGTGGTGGCTACACCTTC. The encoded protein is CASSPGTTTSGGGYTF. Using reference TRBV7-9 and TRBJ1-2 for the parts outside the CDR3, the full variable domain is DTGVSQNPRHKITKRGQNVTFRCDPISEHNRLYWYRQTLGQGPEFLTYFQNEAQLEKSRLLSDRFSAERPKGSFSTLEIQRTEQGDSAMYLCASSPGTTTSGGGYTFGSGTRLTVV.

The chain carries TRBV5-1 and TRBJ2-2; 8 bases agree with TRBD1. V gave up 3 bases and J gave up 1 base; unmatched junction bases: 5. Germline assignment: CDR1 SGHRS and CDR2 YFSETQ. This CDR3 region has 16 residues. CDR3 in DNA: TGCGCCAGCAGCTCGTTCGGGACAGGGAACACCGGGGAGCTGTTTTTT. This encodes CASSSFGTGNTGELFF.

The chain's CDR3 is CASSRGTGLWRRNTDTQYF. In DNA, the CDR3 is TGTGCCAGCAGCAGAGGGACAGGGCTGTGGCGGAGGAACACAGATACGCAGTATTTT. This sequence joins TRBV28 and TRBJ2-3; 9 bases align to TRBD1. The length of the CDR3 is 19 residues. The germline CDR1 and CDR2 sequences are MDHEN and SYDVKM. The V segment lost 6 bases and the J segment 2 bases; nucleotides outside the gene matches: 18.

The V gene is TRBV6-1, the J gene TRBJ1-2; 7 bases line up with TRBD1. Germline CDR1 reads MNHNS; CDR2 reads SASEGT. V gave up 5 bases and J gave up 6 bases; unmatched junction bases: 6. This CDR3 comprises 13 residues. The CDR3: CASSRQGWDGYTF. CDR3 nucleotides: TGTGCCAGCAGTCGACAGGGTTGGGATGGCTACACCTTC.

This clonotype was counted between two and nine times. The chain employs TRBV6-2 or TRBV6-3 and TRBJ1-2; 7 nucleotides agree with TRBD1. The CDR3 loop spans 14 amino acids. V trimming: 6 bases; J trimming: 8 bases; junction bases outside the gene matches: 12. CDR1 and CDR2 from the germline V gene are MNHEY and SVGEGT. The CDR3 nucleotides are TGTGCCAGCAGAAGACAGGGATCCGGTTGGGGCTACACCTTC. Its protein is CASRRQGSGWGYTF.

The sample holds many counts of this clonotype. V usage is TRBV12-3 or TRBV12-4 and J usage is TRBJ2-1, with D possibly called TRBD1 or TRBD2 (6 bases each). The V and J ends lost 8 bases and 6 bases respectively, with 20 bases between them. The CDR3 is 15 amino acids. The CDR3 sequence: CASQPRRGAFNEQFF. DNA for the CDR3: TGTGCCAGCCAACCGAGGAGGGGGGCCTTCAATGAGCAGTTCTTC.

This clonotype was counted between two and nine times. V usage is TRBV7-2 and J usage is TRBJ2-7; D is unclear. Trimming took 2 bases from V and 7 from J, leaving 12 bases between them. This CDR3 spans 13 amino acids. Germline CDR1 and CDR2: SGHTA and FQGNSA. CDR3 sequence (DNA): TGTGCCAGCAGCTTAAGGCTCGGTAGGGAGCAGTACTTC. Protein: CASSLRLGREQYF.

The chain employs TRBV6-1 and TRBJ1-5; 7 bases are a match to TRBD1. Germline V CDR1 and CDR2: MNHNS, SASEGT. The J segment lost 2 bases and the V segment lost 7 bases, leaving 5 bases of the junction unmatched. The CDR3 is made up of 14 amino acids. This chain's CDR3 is CASTIDRGNQPQHF. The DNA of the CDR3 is TGTGCCAGCACAATTGACAGGGGCAATCAGCCCCAGCATTTT.

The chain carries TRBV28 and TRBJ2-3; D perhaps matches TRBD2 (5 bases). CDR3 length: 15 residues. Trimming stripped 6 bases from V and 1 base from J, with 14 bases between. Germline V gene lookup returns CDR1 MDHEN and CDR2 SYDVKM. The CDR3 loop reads CASRTLGGGTDTQYF. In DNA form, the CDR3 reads TGTGCCAGCAGGACCCTAGGAGGAGGCACAGATACGCAGTATTTT. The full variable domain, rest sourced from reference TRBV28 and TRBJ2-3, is DVKVTQSSRYLVKRTGEKVFLECVQDMDHENMFWYRQDPGLGLRLIYFSYDVKMKEKGDIPEGYSVSREKKERFSLILESASTNQTSMYLCASRTLGGGTDTQYFGPGTRLTVL.

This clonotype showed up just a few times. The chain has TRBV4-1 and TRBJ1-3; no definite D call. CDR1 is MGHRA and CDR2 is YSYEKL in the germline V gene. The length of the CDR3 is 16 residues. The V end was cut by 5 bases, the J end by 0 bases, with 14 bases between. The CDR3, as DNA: TGCGCCAGCAGCTCCCCGATGGCTAACTCTGGAAACACCATATATTTT. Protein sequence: CASSSPMANSGNTIYF.

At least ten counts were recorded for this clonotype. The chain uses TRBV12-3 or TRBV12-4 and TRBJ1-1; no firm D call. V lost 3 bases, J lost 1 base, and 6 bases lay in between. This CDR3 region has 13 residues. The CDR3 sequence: CASSLRANTEAFF. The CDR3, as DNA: TGTGCCAGCAGTTTGAGGGCGAACACTGAAGCTTTCTTT.

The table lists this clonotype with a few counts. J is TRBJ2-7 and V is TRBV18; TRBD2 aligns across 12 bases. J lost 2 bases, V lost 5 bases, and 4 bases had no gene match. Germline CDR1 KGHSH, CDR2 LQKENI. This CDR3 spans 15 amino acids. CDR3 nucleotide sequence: TGTGCCAGCTCAAACCTAGCGGGGGGGACCTACGAGCAGTACTTC. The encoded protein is CASSNLAGGTYEQYF.

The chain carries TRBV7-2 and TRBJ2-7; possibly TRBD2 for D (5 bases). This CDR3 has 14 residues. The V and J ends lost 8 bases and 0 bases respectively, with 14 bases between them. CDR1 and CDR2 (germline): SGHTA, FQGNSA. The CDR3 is CASPRGPGSYEQYF. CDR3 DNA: TGTGCCAGCCCCAGAGGGCCAGGCTCCTACGAGCAGTACTTC.

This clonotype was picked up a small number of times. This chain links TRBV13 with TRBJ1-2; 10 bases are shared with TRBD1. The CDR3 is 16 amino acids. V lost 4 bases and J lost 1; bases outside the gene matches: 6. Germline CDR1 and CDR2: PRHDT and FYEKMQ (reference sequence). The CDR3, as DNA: TGTGCCAGCAGCTCCCTGGACAGGGGGGGTAACTATGGCTACACCTTC. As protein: CASSSLDRGGNYGYTF.

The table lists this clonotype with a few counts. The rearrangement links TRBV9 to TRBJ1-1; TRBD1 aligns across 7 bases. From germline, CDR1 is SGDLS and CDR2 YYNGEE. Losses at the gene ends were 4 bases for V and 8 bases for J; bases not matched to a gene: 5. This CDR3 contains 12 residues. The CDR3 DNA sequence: TGTGCCAGCAGCACTTGGACAGGAGAAGCTTTCTTT. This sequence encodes CASSTWTGEAFF.

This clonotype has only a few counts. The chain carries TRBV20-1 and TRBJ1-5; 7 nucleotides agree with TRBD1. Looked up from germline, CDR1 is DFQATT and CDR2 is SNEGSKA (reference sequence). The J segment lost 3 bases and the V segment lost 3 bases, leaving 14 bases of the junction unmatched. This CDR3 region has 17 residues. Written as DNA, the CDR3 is TGCAGTGCTAGGGGTATGACAGGGAGCCATTTCAATCAGCCCCAGCATTTT. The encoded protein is CSARGMTGSHFNQPQHF.

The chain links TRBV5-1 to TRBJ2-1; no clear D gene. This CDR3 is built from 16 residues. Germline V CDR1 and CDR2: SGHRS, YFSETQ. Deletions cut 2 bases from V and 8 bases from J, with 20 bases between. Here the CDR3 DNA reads TGCGCCAGCAGCTTAAGCGTTCAAGTGGCGGTCCATGAGCAGTTCTTC. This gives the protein CASSLSVQVAVHEQFF. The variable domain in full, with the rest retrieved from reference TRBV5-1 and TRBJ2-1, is KAGVTQTPRYLIKTRGQQVTLSCSPISGHRSVSWYQQTPGQGLQFLFEYFSETQRNKGNFPGRFSGRQFSNSRSEMNVSTLELGDSALYLCASSLSVQVAVHEQFFGPGTRLTVL.

DNA of the CDR3: TGTGCCAGCAGCGTAGGGTGGGACTCCTTACGGCAGCAGTACTTC. This gives the protein CASSVGWDSLRQQYF. This chain links TRBV9 with TRBJ2-7, with TRBD2 as a possible D gene (6 bases). This CDR3 spans 15 amino acids. From germline, CDR1 is SGDLS and CDR2 YYNGEE. V shed 0 bases and J shed 8 bases, with 18 bases lying between them.

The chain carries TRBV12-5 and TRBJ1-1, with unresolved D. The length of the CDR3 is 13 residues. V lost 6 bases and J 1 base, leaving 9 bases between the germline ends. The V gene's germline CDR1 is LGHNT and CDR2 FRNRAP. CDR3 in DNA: TGTGCTAGTGGCGCCGACGGGAACACTGAAGCTTTCTTT. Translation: CASGADGNTEAFF. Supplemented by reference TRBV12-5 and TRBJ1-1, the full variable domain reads DARVTQTPRHKVTEMGQEVTMRCQPILGHNTVFWYRQTMMQGLELLAYFRNRAPLDDSGMPKDRFSAEMPDATLATLKIQPSEPRDSAVYFCASGADGNTEAFFGQGTRLTVV.

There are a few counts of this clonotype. CDR3 DNA: TGTGCCAGCACCCACGCACCCGGACTAGCCGGCACAGATACGCAGTATTTT. Amino acids: CASTHAPGLAGTDTQYF. The chain has TRBV6-2 or TRBV6-3 and TRBJ2-3; 8 bases are a match to TRBD2. The V segment lost 7 bases and the J segment 1 base; nucleotides outside the gene matches: 13. The CDR3 runs 17 residues. The germline gives CDR1 MNHEY, CDR2 SVGEGT.

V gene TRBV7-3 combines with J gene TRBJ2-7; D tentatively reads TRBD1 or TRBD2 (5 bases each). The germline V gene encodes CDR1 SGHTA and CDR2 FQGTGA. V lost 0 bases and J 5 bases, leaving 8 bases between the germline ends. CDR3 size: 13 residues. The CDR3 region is CASSLTRDHEQYF. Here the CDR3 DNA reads TGTGCCAGCAGCTTAACCAGGGACCACGAGCAGTACTTC.

DNA of the CDR3: TGTGCCAGCAGTTTAGCTAGTTTAGGGACAGGGGATTACAATGAGCAGTTCTTC. This gives the protein CASSLASLGTGDYNEQFF. The chain uses TRBV12-3 or TRBV12-4 and TRBJ2-1; the match to TRBD1 covers 10 bases. The V gene end was trimmed by 0 bases and the J gene end by 4 bases; junction bases not matched to a gene: 9. The CDR3 runs 18 residues.

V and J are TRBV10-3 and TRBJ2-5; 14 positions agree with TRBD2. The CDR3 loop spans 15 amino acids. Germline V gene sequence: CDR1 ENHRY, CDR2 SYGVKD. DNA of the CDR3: TGTGGGACCGGGACTAGCGGGGGACCACAAGAGACCCAGTACTTC. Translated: CGTGTSGGPQETQYF.

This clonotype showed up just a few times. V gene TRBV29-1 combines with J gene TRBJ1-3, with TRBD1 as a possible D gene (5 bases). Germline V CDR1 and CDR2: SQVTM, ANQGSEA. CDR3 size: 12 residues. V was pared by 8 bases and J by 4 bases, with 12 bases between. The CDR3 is CSFLGGGNTIYF. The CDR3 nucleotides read TGCAGCTTCCTTGGGGGAGGAAACACCATATATTTT.

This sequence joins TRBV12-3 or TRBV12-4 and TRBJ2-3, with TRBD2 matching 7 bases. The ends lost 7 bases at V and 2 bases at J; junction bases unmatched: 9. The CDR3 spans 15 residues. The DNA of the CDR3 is TGTGCCAGCAACACTAGCGCTCCTATCACAGATACGCAGTATTTT. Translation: CASNTSAPITDTQYF.

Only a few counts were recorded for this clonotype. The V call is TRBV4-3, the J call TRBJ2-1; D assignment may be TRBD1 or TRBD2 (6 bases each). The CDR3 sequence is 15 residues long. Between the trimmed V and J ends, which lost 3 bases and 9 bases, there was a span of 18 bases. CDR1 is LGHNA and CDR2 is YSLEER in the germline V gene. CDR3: CASSHLGGQGSEQFF. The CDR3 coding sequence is TGCGCCAGCAGCCACCTGGGGGGCCAGGGGAGTGAGCAGTTCTTC.

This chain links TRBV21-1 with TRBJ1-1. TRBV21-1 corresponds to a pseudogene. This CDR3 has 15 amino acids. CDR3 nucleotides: TGTGCCAGCAGCAAAGCAAGCCTCGGTGGGACTGAAGCTTTCTTT. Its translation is CASSKASLGGTEAFF.

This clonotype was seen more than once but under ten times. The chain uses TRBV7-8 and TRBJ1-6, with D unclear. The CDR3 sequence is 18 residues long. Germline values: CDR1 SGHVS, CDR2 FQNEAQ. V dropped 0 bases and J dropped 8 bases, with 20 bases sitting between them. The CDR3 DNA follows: TGTGCCAGCAGCTTAGCGCCCCGGGCCATCAGAAAGCATTCACCCCTCCACTTT. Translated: CASSLAPRAIRKHSPLHF.

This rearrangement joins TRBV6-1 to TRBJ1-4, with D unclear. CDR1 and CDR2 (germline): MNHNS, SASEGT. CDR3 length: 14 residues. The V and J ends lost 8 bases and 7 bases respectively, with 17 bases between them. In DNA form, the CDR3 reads TGTGCCAGCGGCATTGAGGGAATTGGTGAAAAACTGTTTTTT. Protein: CASGIEGIGEKLFF.

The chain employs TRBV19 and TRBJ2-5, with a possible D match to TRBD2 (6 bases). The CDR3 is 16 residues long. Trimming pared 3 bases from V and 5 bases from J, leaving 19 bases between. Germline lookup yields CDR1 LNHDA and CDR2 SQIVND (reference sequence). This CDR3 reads CASSMDFGLPDETQYF. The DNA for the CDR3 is TGTGCCAGTAGTATGGATTTTGGACTACCGGATGAGACCCAGTACTTC.